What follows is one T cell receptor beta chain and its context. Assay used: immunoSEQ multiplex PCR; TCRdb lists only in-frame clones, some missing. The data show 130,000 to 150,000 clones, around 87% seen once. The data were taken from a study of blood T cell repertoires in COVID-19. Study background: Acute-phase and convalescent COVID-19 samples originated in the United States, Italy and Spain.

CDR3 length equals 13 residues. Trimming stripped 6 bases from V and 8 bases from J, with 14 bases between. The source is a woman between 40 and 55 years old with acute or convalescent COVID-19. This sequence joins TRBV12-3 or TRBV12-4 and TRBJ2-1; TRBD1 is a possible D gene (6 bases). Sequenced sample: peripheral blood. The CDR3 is CASRFEGVDEQFF. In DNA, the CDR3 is TGTGCCAGCAGGTTCGAGGGGGTAGATGAGCAGTTCTTC.